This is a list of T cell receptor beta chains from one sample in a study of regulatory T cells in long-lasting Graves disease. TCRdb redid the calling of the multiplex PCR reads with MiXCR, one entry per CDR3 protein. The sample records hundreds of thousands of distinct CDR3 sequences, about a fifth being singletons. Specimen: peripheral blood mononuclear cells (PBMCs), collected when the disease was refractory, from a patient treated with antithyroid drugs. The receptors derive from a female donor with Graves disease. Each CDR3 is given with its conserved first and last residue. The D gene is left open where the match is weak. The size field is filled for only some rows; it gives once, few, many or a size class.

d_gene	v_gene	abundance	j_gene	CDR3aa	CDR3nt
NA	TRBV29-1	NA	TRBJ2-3	CSVSQDPRTDTQYF	TGCAGCGTTAGCCAGGACCCTCGCACAGATACGCAGTATTTT
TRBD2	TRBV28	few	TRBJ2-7	CASSLGVGGGNEQYF	TGTGCCAGCAGTTTAGGGGTGGGGGGGGGGAACGAGCAGTACTTC
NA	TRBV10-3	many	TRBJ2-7	CAIASGGGYEQYF	TGTGCCATCGCTAGCGGAGGGGGTTACGAGCAGTACTTC
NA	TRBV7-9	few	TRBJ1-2	CASSLTPGGYTF	TGTGCCAGCAGCTTAACACCGGGGGGCTACACCTTC
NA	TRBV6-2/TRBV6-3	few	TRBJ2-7	CASSSTGQRESSFGGEQYF	TGTGCCAGCAGTTCGACCGGGCAGAGAGAGAGCAGCTTCGGGGGCGAGCAGTACTTC
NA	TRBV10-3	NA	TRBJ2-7	CAISELRVNDYEQYF	TGTGCCATCAGTGAGCTAAGGGTTAACGATTACGAGCAGTACTTC
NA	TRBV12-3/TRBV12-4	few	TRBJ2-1	CASSVKGEQFF	TGTGCCAGCAGTGTTAAGGGTGAGCAGTTCTTC
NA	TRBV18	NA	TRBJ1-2	CASSPLDSPYGYTF	TGTGCCAGCTCACCCCTCGACAGCCCGTATGGCTACACCTTC
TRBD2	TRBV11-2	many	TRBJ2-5	CASSWTSGAQETQYF	TGTGCCAGCAGCTGGACTAGCGGGGCACAAGAGACCCAGTACTTC
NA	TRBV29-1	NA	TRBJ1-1	CSVAIMNTEAFF	TGCAGCGTTGCTATAATGAACACTGAAGCTTTCTTT
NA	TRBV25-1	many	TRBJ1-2	CASSISGRLYGYTF	TGTGCCAGCAGTATTTCAGGCCGACTCTATGGCTACACCTTC
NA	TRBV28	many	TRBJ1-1	CASSLRTGGMNTEAFF	TGTGCCAGCAGTTTACGAACCGGGGGGATGAACACTGAAGCTTTCTTT
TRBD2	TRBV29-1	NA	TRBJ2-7	CSAGWFSGRDEQYF	TGCAGCGCCGGGTGGTTTAGCGGGAGAGACGAGCAGTACTTC
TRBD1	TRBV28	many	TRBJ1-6	CASSTQGVYSPLHF	TGTGCCAGCAGTACACAGGGGGTTTATTCACCCCTCCACTTT
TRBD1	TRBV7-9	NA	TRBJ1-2	CASSQPTGGFRGYTF	TGTGCCAGCAGCCAACCGACAGGGGGATTCCGGGGCTACACCTTC
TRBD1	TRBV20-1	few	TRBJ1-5	CSAKVRGTSNQPQHF	TGCAGTGCCAAAGTCAGGGGGACAAGCAATCAGCCCCAGCATTTT
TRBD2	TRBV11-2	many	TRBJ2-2	CASSLEWGLAGTNTGELFF	TGTGCCAGCAGCTTAGAATGGGGGCTAGCGGGAACGAACACCGGGGAGCTGTTTTTT
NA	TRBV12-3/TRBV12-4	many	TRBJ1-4	CASNPTGARTNEKLFF	TGTGCCAGCAATCCGACGGGGGCTAGGACTAATGAAAAACTGTTTTTT
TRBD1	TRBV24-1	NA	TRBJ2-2	CATSDLRETGGNTGELFF	TGTGCCACCAGTGATTTAAGGGAGACAGGGGGTAACACCGGGGAGCTGTTTTTT
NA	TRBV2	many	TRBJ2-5	CASSDPAGDTQETQYF	TGTGCCAGCAGTGACCCCGCGGGGGACACACAAGAGACCCAGTACTTC
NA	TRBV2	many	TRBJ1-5	CASSDGQNQPQHF	TGTGCCAGCAGTGATGGACAAAATCAGCCCCAGCATTTT
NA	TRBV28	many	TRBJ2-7	CASSLPQGSAFYEQYF	TGTGCCAGCAGTTTACCTCAAGGGTCTGCCTTCTACGAGCAGTACTTC
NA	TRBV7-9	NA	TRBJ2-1	CASSLASDEQFF	TGTGCCAGCAGCTTGGCGTCCGATGAGCAGTTCTTC
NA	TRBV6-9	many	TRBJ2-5	CASSWSSGSAQYF	TGTGCCAGCAGTTGGTCGTCAGGGAGCGCCCAGTACTTC
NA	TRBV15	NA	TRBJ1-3	CATSRDPGNTIYF	TGTGCCACCAGCAGAGATCCTGGAAACACCATATATTTT
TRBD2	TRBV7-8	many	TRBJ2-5	CASTSLAGAQETQYF	TGTGCCAGCACCTCCTTAGCGGGAGCACAAGAGACCCAGTACTTC
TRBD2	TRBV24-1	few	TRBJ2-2	CATRSGGTGELFF	TGTGCCACCAGGAGCGGGGGAACCGGGGAGCTGTTTTTT
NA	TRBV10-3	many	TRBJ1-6	CAIGMADNSPLHF	TGTGCCATCGGGATGGCGGATAATTCACCCCTCCACTTT
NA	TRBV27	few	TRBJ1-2	CASPRPGEEGYTF	TGTGCCAGCCCCAGGCCCGGGGAAGAAGGCTACACCTTC
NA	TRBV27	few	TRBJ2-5	CASSLDHRETQYF	TGTGCCAGCAGTTTAGATCACCGAGAGACCCAGTACTTC
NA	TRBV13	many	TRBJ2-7	CASSLGFLAGNSYEQYF	TGTGCCAGCAGCTTAGGTTTCTTGGCAGGGAACTCCTACGAGCAGTACTTC
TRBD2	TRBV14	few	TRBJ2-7	CASNLGGGSKRDEQYF	TGTGCCAGCAACCTAGGTGGCGGGAGTAAAAGGGACGAGCAGTACTTC
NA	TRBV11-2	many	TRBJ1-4	CASSLGVGQPEKLFF	TGTGCCAGCAGCTTAGGGGTTGGACAGCCTGAAAAACTGTTTTTT
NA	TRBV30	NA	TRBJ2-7	CAWRTRQNYEQYF	TGTGCCTGGAGGACGCGACAGAACTACGAGCAGTACTTC
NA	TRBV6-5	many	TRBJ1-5	CASSYSGALSNQPQHF	TGTGCCAGCAGTTACAGCGGGGCTTTGTCCAATCAGCCCCAGCATTTT
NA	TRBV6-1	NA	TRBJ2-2	CASSPVYGGELFF	TGTGCCAGCAGCCCCGTTTACGGCGGGGAGCTGTTTTTT
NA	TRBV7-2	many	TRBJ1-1	CASRLRTALNTEAFF	TGTGCCAGCAGACTCAGGACAGCATTGAACACTGAAGCTTTCTTT
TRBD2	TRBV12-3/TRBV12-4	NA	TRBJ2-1	CASRVTSGVLVEQFF	TGTGCCAGCAGGGTGACTAGCGGGGTTTTAGTTGAGCAGTTCTTC
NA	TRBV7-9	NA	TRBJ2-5	CANSYQGYRHQETQYF	TGTGCCAACAGTTACCAGGGTTACCGACATCAAGAGACCCAGTACTTC
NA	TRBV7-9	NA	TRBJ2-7	CASTQTLSSYEQYF	TGTGCCAGCACCCAGACACTGAGCTCCTACGAGCAGTACTTC
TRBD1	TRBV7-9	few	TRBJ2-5	CASSLGQGRKQETQYF	TGTGCCAGCAGCTTAGGACAGGGGAGAAAACAAGAGACCCAGTACTTC
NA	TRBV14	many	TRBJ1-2	CASSQEVNYGYTF	TGTGCCAGCAGCCAAGAGGTCAACTATGGCTACACCTTC
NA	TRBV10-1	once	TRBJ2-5	CASSDSRLAPKGVQETQYF	TGCGCCAGCAGTGACTCCAGACTAGCTCCTAAGGGGGTACAAGAGACCCAGTACTTC